This is a list of T cell receptor beta chains from one sample in a study of CD4+ T cells in melanoma. Clones were read by immunoSEQ multiplex PCR, and TCRdb kept only the in-frame ones, dropping some. The sample comprises 6,600 or so clones, around two thirds of which are singletons, and 22% rests with the top ten. Sequenced material: cells from a culture (not recorded whether cultured in vitro). The receptors were sampled from a human donor with melanoma. CDR3s include the opening cysteine and the closing phenylalanine or tryptophan. A D gene is named only where the DNA matches it firmly. Clone size appears in some rows only: once, few, many, or a class for an expanded clone.

d_gene	abundance	v_gene	j_gene	CDR3nt	CDR3aa
-	-	TRBV6-4	TRBJ2-3	TGTGCCAGCAGTGACTCCGACACAGATACGCAGTATTTT	CASSDSDTDTQYF
-	-	TRBV28	TRBJ2-7	TGTGCCAGCAGTTTATACTACGAGCAGTACTTC	CASSLYYEQYF
-	few	TRBV7-2	TRBJ2-7	TGTGCCAGCAGCTTAGGGGGGCGCTCCTACGAGCAGTACTTC	CASSLGGRSYEQYF
TRBD1	few	TRBV28	TRBJ2-1	TGTGCCAGCAGCCCGGGACAGCCCTACAATGAGCAGTTCTTC	CASSPGQPYNEQFF
-	-	TRBV7-2	TRBJ2-3	TGTGCCAGCAGCTTAGCGCCCCTACCTCGGGATACGCAGTATTTT	CASSLAPLPRDTQYF
TRBD1	-	TRBV4-2	TRBJ2-1	TGTGCCAGCAGCCAAGGGGCTGGACAGGCGTACAATGAGCAGTTCTTC	CASSQGAGQAYNEQFF
TRBD1	-	TRBV7-9	TRBJ2-2	TGTGCCAGCAGCTCAGGGGGCGCGGGGGAGCTGTTTTTT	CASSSGGAGELFF
-	medium-sized	TRBV27	TRBJ1-1	TGTGCCAGCAGTTTATACGCAGGTGGTAGAGCTTTCTTT	CASSLYAGGRAFF
-	-	TRBV30	TRBJ1-2	TGTGCCTGGCTAGACGGCCACTATGGCTACACCTTC	CAWLDGHYGYTF
-	-	TRBV27	TRBJ2-7	TGTGCCAGCAGTTTATCGAACGCTCGGTACGAGCAGTACTTC	CASSLSNARYEQYF
TRBD2	-	TRBV3-1/TRBV3-2	TRBJ2-2	TGTGCCAGCAGCCCTTTTGCTGGGGCGGGGGGTGACACCGGGGAGCTGTTTTTT	CASSPFAGAGGDTGELFF
-	-	TRBV7-8	TRBJ1-6	TGTGCCAGCAGCTTTGCACAGTGGCGTTCACCCCTCCACTTT	CASSFAQWRSPLHF
-	few	TRBV12-3/TRBV12-4	TRBJ2-5	TGTGCCAGCATCGGGGACAACCAAGAGACCCAGTACTTC	CASIGDNQETQYF
TRBD1	-	TRBV30	TRBJ2-7	TGTGCCTGGGTGGGACAGGCCAACTACGAGCAGTACTTC	CAWVGQANYEQYF
-	-	TRBV4-3	TRBJ1-6	TGCGCCAGCAGCCTCGGGGGACGCTCCTATAATTCACCCCTCCACTTT	CASSLGGRSYNSPLHF
-	-	TRBV7-9	TRBJ2-7	TGTGCCAGCAGCTCTAACGTCGGGAGTCACTACGAGCAGTACTTC	CASSSNVGSHYEQYF
-	-	TRBV11-2	TRBJ1-1	TGTGCCAGCAGCCGAGGAACTATCGAGGGGGCTGAAGCTTTCTTT	CASSRGTIEGAEAFF
-	few	TRBV9	TRBJ2-1	TGTGCCAGCAGCCCCCCTGGCAGGATTAGCGTTGCCTACAATGAGCAGTTCTTC	CASSPPGRISVAYNEQFF
TRBD1	-	TRBV18	TRBJ2-2	TGTGCCAGCTCTCCAGGGGGTCTAGCGAACACCGGGGAGCTGTTTTTT	CASSPGGLANTGELFF
-	-	TRBV7-3	TRBJ2-2	TGTGCCAGCAGCGATTATTACACCGGGGAGCTGTTTTTT	CASSDYYTGELFF
TRBD1	-	TRBV30	TRBJ1-5	TGTGCCTGGAGTGTCAGGGGGGCTCTCAATCAGCCCCAGCATTTT	CAWSVRGALNQPQHF
TRBD1	-	TRBV7-6	TRBJ2-1	TGTGCCAGCAGCCTAACAATCCCGGGGGACAGGGACCAGAGGGTTGAGCAGTTCTTC	CASSLTIPGDRDQRVEQFF
TRBD2	few	TRBV19	TRBJ2-2	TGTGCCAGTAGTATATACGGGGGGGACACCGGGGAGCTGTTTTTT	CASSIYGGDTGELFF
-	-	TRBV9	TRBJ1-1	TGTGCCAGCAGCGTAGAAGGAGGCAGGGGTAGGACTGAAGCTTTCTTT	CASSVEGGRGRTEAFF
-	-	TRBV18	TRBJ2-7	TGTGCCAGCTCACCCGAAGGGAGGAGTTCCTCCTACGAGCAGTACTTC	CASSPEGRSSSYEQYF
TRBD1	-	TRBV5-4	TRBJ2-5	TGTGCCAGCAGCTTCCCAGGGGGCGCCGGGGAGACCCAGTACTTC	CASSFPGGAGETQYF
TRBD1	large	TRBV19	TRBJ2-7	TGTGCCAGTAGTATACAGGGACAGGGCTACGAGCAGTACTTC	CASSIQGQGYEQYF
-	few	TRBV5-1	TRBJ1-6	TGCGCCAGCAGTCTTGGGGGGAGGAAATTTAATTCACCCCTCCACTTT	CASSLGGRKFNSPLHF
-	large	TRBV30	TRBJ2-2	TGTGCCTGGAGCCCTCGGACAGGGACTACGAACACCGGGGAGCTGTTTTTT	CAWSPRTGTTNTGELFF
TRBD1	-	TRBV4-1	TRBJ2-7	TGCGCCAGCAGCCAAGATCCTGGGACAGATCTCTACGAGCAGTACTTC	CASSQDPGTDLYEQYF
-	once	TRBV7-6	TRBJ1-1	TGTGCCAGCAGCGCCAACACTGAAGCTTTCTTT	CASSANTEAFF
-	few	TRBV3-1/TRBV3-2	TRBJ1-1	TGTGCCAGCAGGAATCAGGGGCCCACTGAAGCTTTCTTT	CASRNQGPTEAFF
-	medium-sized	TRBV6-5	TRBJ1-1	TGTGCCAGCATCTGGACAGAGAACACTGAAGCTTTCTTT	CASIWTENTEAFF
-	-	TRBV11-2	TRBJ1-2	TGTGCCAGCAGCCCACAGGCTAACTATGGCTACACCTTC	CASSPQANYGYTF
TRBD2	-	TRBV29-1	TRBJ2-1	TGCAGCGTTGATCCCAGCGGGGGGGGCAATGAGCAGTTCTTC	CSVDPSGGGNEQFF
TRBD1	few	TRBV9	TRBJ2-7	TGTGCCAGCAGCCATAGCGACAGGGGCGAGCAGTACTTC	CASSHSDRGEQYF
TRBD1	-	TRBV2	TRBJ1-5	TGTGCCAGCAGTGAACATGGGGACAGGCGACAAAATCAGCCCCAGCATTTT	CASSEHGDRRQNQPQHF
-	medium-sized	TRBV28	TRBJ2-2	TGTGCCAGCAGCCCAGGACCGCGAACTTTCACCGGGGAGCTGTTTTTT	CASSPGPRTFTGELFF
TRBD2	few	TRBV14	TRBJ2-5	TGTGCCAGCAGCCAAGATTCGGGCGGGGGGCCCCGGGAGACCCAGTACTTC	CASSQDSGGGPRETQYF
-	-	TRBV9	TRBJ1-1	TGTGCCAGCAGCGGCCAGAACACTGAAGCTTTCTTT	CASSGQNTEAFF
-	-	TRBV6-5	TRBJ1-1	TGTGCCAGCAGTTATTTCCCGGACCGATTGAACACTGAAGCTTTCTTT	CASSYFPDRLNTEAFF
-	-	TRBV28	TRBJ2-7	TGTGCCAGCAGTAGACAGAGGGGTTCCTACGAGCAGTACTTC	CASSRQRGSYEQYF
-	-	TRBV7-6	TRBJ2-2	TGTGCCAGCAGCTTAGTAGTGGGGGGCGCAGGTACCGGGGAGCTGTTTTTT	CASSLVVGGAGTGELFF
TRBD1	-	TRBV25-1	TRBJ1-2	TGTGCCAGCAGTGGAGGCCTTAGACAGGGCTATGGCTACACCTTC	CASSGGLRQGYGYTF
-	-	TRBV4-2	TRBJ1-1	TGTGCCAGCAGCCAAGATCCACAGCCTGGGACTGAAGCTTTCTTT	CASSQDPQPGTEAFF
-	-	TRBV28	TRBJ1-1	TGTGCCAGCAGTTTTACCGTAGGTGAAGCTTTCTTT	CASSFTVGEAFF
-	medium-sized	TRBV28	TRBJ2-7	TGTGCCAGCAGGTCGCCCTACGAGCAGTACTTC	CASRSPYEQYF
-	-	TRBV4-2	TRBJ1-5	TGTGCCAGCAGCCAAGATGGGCAGATAAATCAGCCCCAGCATTTT	CASSQDGQINQPQHF
TRBD1	-	TRBV29-1	TRBJ2-7	TGCAGCGTTGACCTGGACAGGGGCGAGCAGTACTTC	CSVDLDRGEQYF
TRBD1	few	TRBV9	TRBJ2-2	TGTGCCAGCACGTCGACAGGGGGCCACCCCGGGGAGCTGTTTTTT	CASTSTGGHPGELFF
TRBD1	-	TRBV5-6	TRBJ2-7	TGTGCCAGCAGCTCGTTATACAGGGGCTCCTACGAGCAGTACTTC	CASSSLYRGSYEQYF
-	-	TRBV12-3/TRBV12-4	TRBJ1-2	TGTGCCAGCAGCAGAACCAACTATGGCTACACCTTC	CASSRTNYGYTF